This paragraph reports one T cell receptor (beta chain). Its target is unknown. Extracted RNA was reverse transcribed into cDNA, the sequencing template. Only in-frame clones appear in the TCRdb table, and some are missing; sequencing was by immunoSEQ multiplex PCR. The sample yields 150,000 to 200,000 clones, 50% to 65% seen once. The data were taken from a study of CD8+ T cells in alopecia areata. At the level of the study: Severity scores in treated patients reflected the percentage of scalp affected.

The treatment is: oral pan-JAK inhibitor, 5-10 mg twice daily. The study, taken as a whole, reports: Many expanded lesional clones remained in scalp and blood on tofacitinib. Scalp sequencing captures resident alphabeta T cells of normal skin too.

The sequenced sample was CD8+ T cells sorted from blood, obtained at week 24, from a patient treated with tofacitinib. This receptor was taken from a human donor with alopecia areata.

The CDR3 spells CASSQNRADQPQHF. The CDR3 DNA reads as TGCGCCAGCAGCCAAAACCGGGCGGATCAGCCCCAGCATTTT. The chain joins TRBV4-3 to TRBJ1-5; D is unresolved. The CDR3 is 14 amino acids. Trimming took 2 bases from V and 5 from J, leaving 10 bases between them. The germline gives CDR1 LGHNA, CDR2 YSLEER.